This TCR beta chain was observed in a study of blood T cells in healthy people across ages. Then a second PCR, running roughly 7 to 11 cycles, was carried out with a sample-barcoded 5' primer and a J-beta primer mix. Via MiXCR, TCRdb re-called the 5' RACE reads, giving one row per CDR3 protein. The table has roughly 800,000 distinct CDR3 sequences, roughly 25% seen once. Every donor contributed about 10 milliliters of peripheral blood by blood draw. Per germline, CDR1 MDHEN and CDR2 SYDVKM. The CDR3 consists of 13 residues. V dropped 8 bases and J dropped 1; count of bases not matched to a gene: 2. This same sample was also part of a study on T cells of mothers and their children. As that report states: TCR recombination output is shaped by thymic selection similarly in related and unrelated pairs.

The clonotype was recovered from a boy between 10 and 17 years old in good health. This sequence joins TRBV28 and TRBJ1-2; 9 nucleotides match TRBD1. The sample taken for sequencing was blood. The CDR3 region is CASGTGRNYGYTF. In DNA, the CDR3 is TGTGCCAGCGGGACAGGGCGTAACTATGGCTACACCTTC.